The 15 T cell receptor beta chains in this list originate from one sample, sequenced in a study of blood T cell repertoires in COVID-19. Only in-frame clones appear in the TCRdb table, and some are missing; sequencing was by immunoSEQ multiplex PCR. The sample yields hundreds of thousands of clones, 70% to 90% seen once. Sequencing input: peripheral blood. These receptors came from a woman in her sixties or seventies with COVID-19, enrolled during active disease.

The chain has TRBV2 and TRBJ2-7; possibly TRBD2 for D (6 bases). This CDR3 is 12 amino acids long. The germline V gene encodes CDR1 SNHLY and CDR2 FYNNEI. V dropped 8 bases and J dropped 6 bases, with 14 bases sitting between them. CDR3 residues: CASVWDSGEQYF. In DNA form, the CDR3 reads TGTGCCAGCGTCTGGGACTCGGGCGAGCAGTACTTC.

The chain has TRBV9 and TRBJ2-3, with D possibly matching TRBD2 (6 bases). This CDR3 is 16 amino acids long. Germline CDR1 reads SGDLS; CDR2 reads YYNGEE. V lost 4 bases to trimming and J lost 2 bases, with 17 bases between them. Here the CDR3 reads CASSLPGDGITDTQYF. The CDR3, as DNA: TGTGCCAGCAGCCTCCCGGGGGACGGTATCACAGATACGCAGTATTTT.

V usage is TRBV29-1 and J usage is TRBJ2-2; tentative D call: TRBD2 (6 bases). Trimming removed 1 base at V and 6 bases at J, with 12 bases between. The CDR3 extends over 14 amino acids. Germline values: CDR1 SQVTM, CDR2 ANQGSEA. The DNA for the CDR3 is TGCAGCGTTGAAGTAGTTTCGGGGGCCGGGGAGCTGTTTTTT. Residues: CSVEVVSGAGELFF.

The V and J genes are TRBV5-5 and TRBJ1-6; a weak D match, TRBD1 (6 bases). The germline gives CDR1 SGHKS, CDR2 YYEKEE (reference sequence). The CDR3 is 16 residues long. Trimming cost V 3 bases and J 4 bases, with 14 bases left between them. CDR3 DNA: TGTGCCAGCAGCTCTGTCGCGGGGGCTTATAATTCACCCCTCCACTTT. Translated: CASSSVAGAYNSPLHF.

The table lists this clone with a few counts. V gene TRBV6-5 combines with J gene TRBJ1-5; D remains ambiguous. Germline V gene lookup returns CDR1 MNHEY and CDR2 SVGAGI. Trimming took 7 bases from V and 4 from J, leaving 11 bases between them. The CDR3 loop spans 13 amino acids. CDR3 residues: CASMRSWNQPQHF. The CDR3 nucleotides are TGTGCCAGCATGAGGTCGTGGAATCAGCCCCAGCATTTT.

This chain connects TRBV7-9 to TRBJ1-1; TRBD1 matches at 9 bases. Germline V CDR1 and CDR2: SEHNR, FQNEAQ (reference sequence). The CDR3 consists of 14 residues. The ends lost 4 bases at V and 6 bases at J; junction bases unmatched: 6. CDR3 nucleotides: TGTGCCAGCAGCTCGGGACAGGGTATTGCTGAAGCTTTCTTT. Amino acid sequence: CASSSGQGIAEAFF.

The chain uses TRBV18 and TRBJ2-7; possible D gene TRBD1, 5 bases. The CDR3 spans 14 residues. The V end lost 5 bases, the J end lost 4 bases, and 15 bases lay between the germline ends. Germline V CDR1 and CDR2: KGHSH, LQKENI. The CDR3 region is CASSSQGIGYEQYF. CDR3 bases: TGTGCCAGCTCATCGCAGGGTATCGGGTACGAGCAGTACTTC.

This clone showed up just once. The chain couples TRBV7-6 to TRBJ2-4, with a weak D call TRBD1 (7 bases). The CDR3 has 17 amino acids. V dropped 3 bases and J dropped 13 bases, with 28 bases sitting between them. Germline CDR1 reads SGHVS; CDR2 reads FNYEAQ. This CDR3 is CASSFVSHSRGVGGQYF. CDR3 DNA sequence: TGTGCCAGCAGCTTCGTTTCCCACTCCAGGGGGGTTGGGGGGCAGTACTTC.

The chain has TRBV4-2 and TRBJ1-3; D unclear. This CDR3 is 14 amino acids long. The V end was cut by 0 bases, the J end by 0 bases, with 3 bases between. The germline gives CDR1 LGHNA, CDR2 YNFKEQ. In nucleotides, the CDR3 is TGTGCCAGCAGCCAAGATCACTCTGGAAACACCATATATTTT. Amino acids: CASSQDHSGNTIYF.

The genes are TRBV6-1 and TRBJ1-1; D gene ambiguous. The CDR3 spans 16 residues. Germline V CDR1 and CDR2: MNHNS, SASEGT. Trimming left V 3 bases short and J 1 base short, with 15 bases between. CDR3 residues: CASSDAIFSWNTEAFF. Here the CDR3 DNA reads TGTGCCAGCAGTGATGCGATATTCTCGTGGAACACTGAAGCTTTCTTT.

This clone has a single count. A read error may produce the germline difference seen at one junction end. This chain connects TRBV5-8 to TRBJ2-7; TRBD1 matches 12 bases. Germline CDR1 and CDR2: SGHTS and YDEGEE. This CDR3 is built from 14 residues. CDR3 nucleotides: TGTGCCAGCAGCTCCCCGGGACAGGGGGCCTCCTGGTCCTTC. Translation: CASSSPGQGASWSF.

This clone was recorded only once. The CDR3 DNA sequence: TGCGCCAGCAGCCTTCACGGGGATTCACCCCTCCACTTT. This gives the protein CASSLHGDSPLHF. The chain carries TRBV5-1 and TRBJ1-6; D remains unclear. V lost 4 bases and J lost 8, with 10 bases in between. The CDR3 sequence is 13 residues long. Germline assignment: CDR1 SGHRS and CDR2 YFSETQ.

V gene TRBV10-3 combines with J gene TRBJ2-7; 9 bases map to TRBD1. V lost 7 bases and J lost 4; bases outside the gene matches: 8. The CDR3 totals 14 residues. In germline, CDR1 is ENHRY, CDR2 SYGVKD. The CDR3 sequence: CAINQPGQGYEQYF. The CDR3 region has the DNA TGTGCCATCAATCAACCGGGACAGGGTTACGAGCAGTACTTC.

Written as DNA, the CDR3 is TGTGCCAGCAGCTTATGGGGGGAAGCGAACACCGGGGAGCTGTTTTTT. It is translated as CASSLWGEANTGELFF. The rearrangement links TRBV11-3 to TRBJ2-2; a weak D match, TRBD2 (6 bases). V was trimmed by 2 bases and J by 0 bases, leaving 10 bases between them. Germline V gene data show CDR1 as SGHNT and CDR2 as YENEEA. The CDR3 contains 16 residues. Supplemented by reference TRBV11-3 and TRBJ2-2, the full variable domain reads EAGVVQSPRYKIIEKKQPVAFWCNPISGHNTLYWYLQNLGQGPELLIRYENEEAVDDSQLPKDRFSAERLKGVDSTLKIQPAELGDSAVYLCASSLWGEANTGELFFGEGSRLTVL.

This clone showed up just a few times. The genes are TRBV10-1 and TRBJ2-7; TRBD2 is a possible D gene (5 bases). Trimming removed 3 bases at V and 1 base at J, with 7 bases between. The CDR3 sequence is 13 residues long. Germline V gene data show CDR1 as WNHNN and CDR2 as SYGVQD (reference sequence). The CDR3 nucleotides read TGCGCCAGCAGTGATGCGGGTTCCTACGAGCAGTACTTC. Amino acids: CASSDAGSYEQYF.